This TCR beta chain was retrieved from a study of cytomegalovirus exposure and HLA in healthy donors. Findings of the study overall: Presence/absence analyses took donor sequencing depth as roughly uniform. Across HLA loci, a later analysis found differing TCR association rates, with DRB1 most and HLA-C fewest. CMV serostatus was the sole immune exposure information available. Overall, approximately 150 TCR beta chains were annotated as cytomegalovirus-associated.

This clone was counted only a few times. Antigen: not known. The J segment lost 5 bases and the V segment lost 3 bases, leaving 12 bases of the junction unmatched. Germline CDR1 SGHDN, CDR2 FVKESK. The CDR3 length is 16 residues. A multiplex PCR was run with 60 Vbeta primers and 13 Jbeta primers. TCRdb keeps only in-frame clones here, not all; method: immunoSEQ multiplex PCR. The sample records approximately 76,000 clones, roughly 64% being singletons. The V gene is TRBV14, the J gene TRBJ1-1; 7 positions agree with TRBD1. This TCR was sampled from a man aged 30 to 45 in good health and CMV-seropositive. The source material was PBMCs. The DNA for the CDR3 is TGTGCCAGCAGCCACATATTCGGCAGGGGGAGGACTGAAGCTTTCTTT. This codes for CASSHIFGRGRTEAFF.